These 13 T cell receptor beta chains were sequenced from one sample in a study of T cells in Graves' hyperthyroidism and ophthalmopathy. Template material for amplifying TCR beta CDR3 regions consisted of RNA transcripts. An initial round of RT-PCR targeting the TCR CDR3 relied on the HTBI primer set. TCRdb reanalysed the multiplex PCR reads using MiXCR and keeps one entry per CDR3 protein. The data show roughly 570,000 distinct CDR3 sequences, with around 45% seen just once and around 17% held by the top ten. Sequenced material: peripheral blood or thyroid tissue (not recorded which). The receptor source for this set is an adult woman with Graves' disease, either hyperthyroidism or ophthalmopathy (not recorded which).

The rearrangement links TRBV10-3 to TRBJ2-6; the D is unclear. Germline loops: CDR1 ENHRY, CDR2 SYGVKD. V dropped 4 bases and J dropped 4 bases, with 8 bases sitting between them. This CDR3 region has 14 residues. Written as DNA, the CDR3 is TGTGCCATCAGTGTGCCGCGGGGGGCCAACGTCCTGACTTTC. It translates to CAISVPRGANVLTF.

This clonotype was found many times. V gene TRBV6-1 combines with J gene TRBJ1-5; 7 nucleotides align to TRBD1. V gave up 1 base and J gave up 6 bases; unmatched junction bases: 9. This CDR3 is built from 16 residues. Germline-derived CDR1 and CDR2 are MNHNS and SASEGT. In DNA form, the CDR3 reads TGTGCCAGCAGTGAAGGGGTAGGGGGCTTTGGTCAGCCCCAGCATTTT. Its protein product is CASSEGVGGFGQPQHF.

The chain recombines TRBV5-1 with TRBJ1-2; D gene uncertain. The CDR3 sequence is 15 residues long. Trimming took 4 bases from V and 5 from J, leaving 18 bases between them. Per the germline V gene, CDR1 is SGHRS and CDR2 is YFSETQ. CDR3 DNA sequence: TGCGCCAGCAGCCCCGAGGGAGGAGGACGATATGGCTACACCTTC. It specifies CASSPEGGGRYGYTF.

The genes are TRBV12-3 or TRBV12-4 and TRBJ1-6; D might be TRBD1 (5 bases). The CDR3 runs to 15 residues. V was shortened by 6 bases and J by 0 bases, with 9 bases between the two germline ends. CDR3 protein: CASRTGISYNSPLHF. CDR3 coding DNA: TGTGCCAGCAGAACAGGAATCTCCTATAATTCACCCCTCCACTTT.

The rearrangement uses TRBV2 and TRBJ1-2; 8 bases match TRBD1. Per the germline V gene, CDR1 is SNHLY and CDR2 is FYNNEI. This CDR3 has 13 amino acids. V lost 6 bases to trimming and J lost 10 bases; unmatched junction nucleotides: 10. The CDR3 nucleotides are TGTGCCAGCAGCCCGGACAGGGTGAACTCCTACACCTTC. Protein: CASSPDRVNSYTF.

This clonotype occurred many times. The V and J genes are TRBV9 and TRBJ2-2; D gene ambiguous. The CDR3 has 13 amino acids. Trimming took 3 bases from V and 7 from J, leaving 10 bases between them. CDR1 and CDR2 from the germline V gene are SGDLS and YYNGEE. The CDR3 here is CASSEASFGELFF. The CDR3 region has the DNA TGTGCCAGCAGCGAGGCGAGCTTCGGGGAGCTGTTTTTT.

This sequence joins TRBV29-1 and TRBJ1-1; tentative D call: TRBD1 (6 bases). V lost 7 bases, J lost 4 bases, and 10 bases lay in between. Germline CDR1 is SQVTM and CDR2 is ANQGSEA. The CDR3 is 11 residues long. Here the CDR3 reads CSAGGSTEAFF. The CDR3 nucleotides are TGCAGCGCCGGGGGCAGCACTGAAGCTTTCTTT.

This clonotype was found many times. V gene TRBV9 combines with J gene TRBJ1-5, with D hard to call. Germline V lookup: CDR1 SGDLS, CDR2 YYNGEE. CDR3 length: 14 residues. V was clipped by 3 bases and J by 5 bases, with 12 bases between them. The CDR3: CASSGRADDQPQHF. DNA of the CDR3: TGTGCCAGCAGCGGCCGGGCAGATGATCAGCCCCAGCATTTT.

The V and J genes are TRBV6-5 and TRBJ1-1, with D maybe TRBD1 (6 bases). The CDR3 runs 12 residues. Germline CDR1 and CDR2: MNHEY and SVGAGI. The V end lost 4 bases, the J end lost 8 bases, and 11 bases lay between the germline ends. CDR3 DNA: TGTGCCAGCAGTTTACGGGGGGCCGAAGCTTTCTTT. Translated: CASSLRGAEAFF.

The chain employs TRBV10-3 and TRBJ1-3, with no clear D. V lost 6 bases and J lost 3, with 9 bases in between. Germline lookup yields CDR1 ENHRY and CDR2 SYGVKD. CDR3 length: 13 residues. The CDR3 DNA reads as TGTGCCATCAGAAGTGGATTTGGAAACACCATATATTTT. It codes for CAIRSGFGNTIYF.

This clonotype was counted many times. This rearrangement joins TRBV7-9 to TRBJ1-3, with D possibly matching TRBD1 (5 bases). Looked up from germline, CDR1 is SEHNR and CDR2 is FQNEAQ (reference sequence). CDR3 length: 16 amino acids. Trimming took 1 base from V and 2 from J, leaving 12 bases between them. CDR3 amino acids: CASSLVEGLAGNTIYF. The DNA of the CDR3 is TGTGCCAGCAGCTTAGTTGAGGGGCTGGCTGGAAACACCATATATTTT.

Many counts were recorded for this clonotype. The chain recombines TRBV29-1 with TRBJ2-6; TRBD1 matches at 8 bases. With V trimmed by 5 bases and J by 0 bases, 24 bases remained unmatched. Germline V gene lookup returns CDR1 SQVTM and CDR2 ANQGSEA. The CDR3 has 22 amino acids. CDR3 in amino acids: CSVLPFGFDRGEGGSGANVLTF. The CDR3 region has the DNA TGCAGCGTTCTCCCATTCGGATTCGACAGGGGTGAGGGTGGCTCTGGGGCCAACGTCCTGACTTTC.

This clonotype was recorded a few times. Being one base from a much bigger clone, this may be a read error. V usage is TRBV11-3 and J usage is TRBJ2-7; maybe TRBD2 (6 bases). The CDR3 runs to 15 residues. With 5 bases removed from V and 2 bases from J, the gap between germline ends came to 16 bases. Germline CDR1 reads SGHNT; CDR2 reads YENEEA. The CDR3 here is CASSPGLGRPYEQYF. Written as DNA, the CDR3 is TGTGCCAGCAGCCCCGGCCTGGGGAGGCCCTACGAGCAGTACTTC. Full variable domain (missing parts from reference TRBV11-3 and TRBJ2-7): EAGVVQSPRYKIIEKKQPVAFWCNPISGHNTLYWYLQNLGQGPELLIRYENEEAVDDSQLPKDRFSAERLKGVDSTLKIQPAELGDSAVYLCASSPGLGRPYEQYFGPGTRLTVT.